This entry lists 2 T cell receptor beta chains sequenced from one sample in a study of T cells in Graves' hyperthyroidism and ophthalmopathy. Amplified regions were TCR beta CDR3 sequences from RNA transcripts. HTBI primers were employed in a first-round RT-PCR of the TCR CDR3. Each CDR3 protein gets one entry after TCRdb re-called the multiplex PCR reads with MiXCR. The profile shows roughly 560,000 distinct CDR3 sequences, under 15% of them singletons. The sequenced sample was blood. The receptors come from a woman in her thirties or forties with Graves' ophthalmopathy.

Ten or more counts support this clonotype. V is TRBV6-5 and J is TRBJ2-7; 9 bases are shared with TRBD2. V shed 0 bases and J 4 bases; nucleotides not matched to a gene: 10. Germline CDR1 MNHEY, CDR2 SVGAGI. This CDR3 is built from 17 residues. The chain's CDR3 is CASSYSFLPSGKYEQYF. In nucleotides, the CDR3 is TGTGCCAGCAGTTACTCGTTCCTGCCTAGCGGGAAGTACGAGCAGTACTTC.

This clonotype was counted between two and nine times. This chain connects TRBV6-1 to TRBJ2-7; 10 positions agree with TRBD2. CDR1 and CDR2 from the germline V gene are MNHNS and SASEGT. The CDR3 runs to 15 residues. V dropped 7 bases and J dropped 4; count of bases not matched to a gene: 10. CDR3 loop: CASNIAGGGWYEQYF. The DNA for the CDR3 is TGTGCCAGCAATATAGCGGGAGGAGGCTGGTACGAGCAGTACTTC.